The 29 T cell receptor beta chains below were found in one sample sequenced in a study of cytomegalovirus exposure and HLA in healthy donors (TCRdb year 2017). The library was obtained by the immunoSEQ multiplex PCR assay. Drawn from immuneACCESS, this table holds only the in-frame rearrangements with V and J called that TCRdb kept. Clones are partly lost; checked studies trace under half to an unresolved V gene and leave the rest unexplained. The sample table holds roughly 70,000 clones, of which 95% to 98% were seen once. The leading ten clones occupy 1.5% to 2% of the sample. Material: PBMCs. These receptor sequences come from a woman younger than 35 in good health and CMV-seropositive.

This clone came up once. V and J are TRBV6-1 and TRBJ1-4; 7 bases fit TRBD1. The CDR3 sequence is 14 residues long. J gave up 8 bases and V 6 bases, and 9 bases lay outside the gene matches. Germline V gene sequence: CDR1 MNHNS, CDR2 SASEGT. CDR3 nucleotide sequence: TGTGCCAGCAGCCACAGGGGTTTGGAGGAAAAACTGTTTTTT. Its translation: CASSHRGLEEKLFF.

The CDR3 sequence: CASSFGTGMTGELFF. CDR3 in DNA: TGTGCCAGCAGTTTCGGGACAGGGATGACCGGGGAGCTGTTTTTT. The rearrangement links TRBV28 to TRBJ2-2; 9 bases align to TRBD1. The CDR3 contains 15 residues. Unmatched junction bases numbered 4, after V lost 3 bases and J lost 5 bases. Germline loops: CDR1 MDHEN, CDR2 SYDVKM.

This chain links TRBV2 with TRBJ2-7; 7 nucleotides match TRBD2. The CDR3 spans 15 residues. Germline V gene lookup returns CDR1 SNHLY and CDR2 FYNNEI. The junction had 11 bases not matched to a gene; V was cut back by 3 bases and J by 6 bases. CDR3 bases: TGTGCCAGCAGTGAGGGGGGAGGGAGCATCCGCGAGCAGTACTTC. This gives the protein CASSEGGGSIREQYF. The whole variable domain, filled in from reference TRBV2 and TRBJ2-7, reads EPEVTQTPSHQVTQMGQEVILRCVPISNHLYFYWYRQILGQKVEFLVSFYNNEISEKSEIFDDQFSVERPDGSNFTLKIRSTKLEDSAMYFCASSEGGGSIREQYFGPGTRLTVT.

This clone was seen a handful of times. This chain joins TRBV6-4 and TRBJ2-3; TRBD2 matches at 10 bases. V dropped 6 bases and J dropped 3; count of bases not matched to a gene: 3. The germline V gene has CDR1 MRHNA and CDR2 SNTAGT. This CDR3 is built from 14 residues. The CDR3 coding sequence is TGTGCCAGCAGCCCGGGACTAGCGACAGATACGCAGTATTTT. It yields the protein CASSPGLATDTQYF.

The chain employs TRBV30 and TRBJ1-1, with 8 bases aligning to TRBD1. From germline, CDR1 is GTSNPN and CDR2 SVGIG (reference sequence). This CDR3 has 14 amino acids. The junction had 3 bases not matched to a gene; V was cut back by 2 bases and J by 1 base. The CDR3 DNA is TGTGCCTGGAGTCCCGGACAGGGGAACACTGAAGCTTTCTTT. Translation: CAWSPGQGNTEAFF.

This chain joins TRBV10-3 and TRBJ1-5; D gene unclear. Deletions cut 3 bases from V and 5 bases from J, with 14 bases between. This CDR3 spans 15 amino acids. The germline CDR1 and CDR2 sequences are ENHRY and SYGVKD. CDR3 coding DNA: TGTGCCATCAGTGACTCGAGAGGGAAAGATCAGCCCCAGCATTTT. Protein sequence: CAISDSRGKDQPQHF.

J is TRBJ1-1 and V is TRBV27; D is undetermined. The germline V gene encodes CDR1 MNHEY and CDR2 SMNVEV (reference sequence). V was cut by 2 bases and J by 11 bases, with 9 bases left in between. CDR3 size: 11 residues. The CDR3 sequence is CASSLIGLAFF. CDR3 DNA: TGTGCCAGCAGTTTAATTGGGCTCGCTTTCTTT.

V and J are TRBV28 and TRBJ1-4, with unresolved D. Germline CDR1 MDHEN, CDR2 SYDVKM. Between the trimmed V and J ends, which lost 7 bases and 8 bases, there was a span of 17 bases. This CDR3 spans 14 amino acids. The CDR3 DNA sequence: TGTGCCAGCACTTTGGGCAGAGAGAGCGAAAAACTGTTTTTT. Its protein product is CASTLGRESEKLFF.

The rearrangement joins TRBV21-1 to TRBJ1-1. TRBV21-1 constitutes a pseudogene. The CDR3 consists of 13 residues. CDR3 in amino acids: CASTSGGNTEAFF. The CDR3 DNA sequence: TGTGCCAGCACCTCCGGAGGGAACACTGAAGCTTTCTTT.

The chain has TRBV9 and TRBJ1-2, with 7 bases aligning to TRBD1. The CDR3 covers 15 residues. V gave up 0 bases and J gave up 2 bases; unmatched junction bases: 4. Germline CDR1 SGDLS, CDR2 YYNGEE. The DNA of the CDR3 is TGTGCCAGCAGCGTAGGGGCAGGGGGGAACTATGGCTACACCTTC. Encoded protein: CASSVGAGGNYGYTF.

The chain carries TRBV9 and TRBJ2-5; weak D call: TRBD2 (6 bases). Germline lookup yields CDR1 SGDLS and CDR2 YYNGEE. There are 15 residues in the CDR3. V lost 0 bases and J 4 bases, leaving 13 bases between the germline ends. In DNA form, the CDR3 reads TGTGCCAGCAGCGTAGCTCCCCGGGAGCGAGAGACCCAGTACTTC. Its translation: CASSVAPRERETQYF.

The chain is built from TRBV28 and TRBJ2-6; 8 bases match TRBD1. CDR1 MDHEN and CDR2 SYDVKM come from the germline V gene. This CDR3 spans 19 amino acids. The J segment lost 0 bases and the V segment lost 3 bases, leaving 10 bases of the junction unmatched. Here the CDR3 reads CASSLDPGQVFSGANVLTF. The CDR3 DNA is TGTGCCAGCAGTTTGGATCCGGGACAGGTGTTCTCTGGGGCCAACGTCCTGACTTTC.

The chain joins TRBV5-1 to TRBJ2-1, with 7 bases fitting TRBD2. The ends lost 0 bases at V and 0 bases at J; junction bases unmatched: 3. This CDR3 has 16 residues. Germline V gives CDR1 SGHRS, CDR2 YFSETQ. The CDR3 loop reads CASSLALAASYNEQFF. The CDR3 coding sequence is TGCGCCAGCAGCTTGGCCCTAGCGGCCTCCTACAATGAGCAGTTCTTC.

This rearrangement joins TRBV9 to TRBJ2-7; 8 bases agree with TRBD2. Germline V gene data show CDR1 as SGDLS and CDR2 as YYNGEE. The CDR3 is 15 residues long. After removal of 2 bases from V and 2 bases from J, the junction contained 6 bases not matched to a gene. CDR3: CASSVGRAGAYEQYF. The CDR3 region has the DNA TGTGCCAGCAGCGTGGGTCGAGCGGGGGCCTACGAGCAGTACTTC.

This clone was observed a few times. The chain carries TRBV7-2 and TRBJ2-1, with a tentative D call TRBD2 (5 bases). With 2 bases removed from V and 9 bases from J, the gap between germline ends came to 11 bases. Germline assignment: CDR1 SGHTA and CDR2 FQGNSA. This CDR3 spans 13 amino acids. The DNA of the CDR3 is TGTGCCAGCAGCTTAATATTTCGGGGTGAGCAGTTCTTC. It encodes CASSLIFRGEQFF.

The CDR3 DNA follows: TGTGCCAGCAGTTGGGGACAGGGGGCAAGTGGCTACACCTTC. It codes for CASSWGQGASGYTF. V is TRBV27 and J is TRBJ1-2; 12 positions match TRBD1. CDR1 MNHEY and CDR2 SMNVEV come from the germline V gene (reference sequence). This CDR3 contains 14 residues. V was clipped by 4 bases and J by 7 bases; unmatched bases: 4.

The chain links TRBV28 to TRBJ1-2, with 8 bases identical to TRBD1. Germline V lookup: CDR1 MDHEN, CDR2 SYDVKM. V shed 6 bases and J 8 bases; nucleotides not matched to a gene: 8. The CDR3 runs to 13 residues. CDR3 sequence reads: CASRPGQGGGYTF. The CDR3 DNA reads TGTGCCAGCAGACCCGGACAGGGCGGAGGCTACACCTTC.

The chain couples TRBV18 to TRBJ2-7; a weak D match, TRBD1 (7 bases). With 6 bases removed from V and 0 bases from J, the gap between germline ends came to 15 bases. This CDR3 is 15 amino acids long. Germline V gene sequence: CDR1 KGHSH, CDR2 LQKENI. Here the CDR3 DNA reads TGTGCCAGCTCCCCCCCAGGGGGGTTCTCCTACGAGCAGTACTTC. Residues: CASSPPGGFSYEQYF.

The chain combines TRBV28 with TRBJ1-1, with no clear D. V was clipped by 7 bases and J by 0 bases, with 15 bases between them. Germline loops: CDR1 MDHEN, CDR2 SYDVKM. The CDR3 is 15 residues long. The CDR3 loop is CASTINPTMNTEAFF. CDR3 DNA sequence: TGTGCCAGCACCATCAACCCCACAATGAACACTGAAGCTTTCTTT.

This clone was detected once. The V and J genes are TRBV9 and TRBJ1-1; D gene uncertain. There are 17 residues in the CDR3. CDR1 and CDR2 from the germline V gene are SGDLS and YYNGEE. Trimming cost V 0 bases and J 1 base, with 16 bases left between them. This chain's CDR3 is CASSVDPTGKTNTEAFF. The CDR3 coding sequence is TGTGCCAGCAGCGTAGATCCGACGGGGAAAACGAACACTGAAGCTTTCTTT.

The CDR3, as DNA: TGTGCCAGCAGCTTGGGATCGGGGGGCAATGAGCAGTTCTTC. This encodes CASSLGSGGNEQFF. The chain joins TRBV5-6 to TRBJ2-1; TRBD2 matches at 7 bases. Trimming removed 0 bases from V and 6 bases from J; junction bases left unmatched: 3. Germline V gene sequence: CDR1 SGHDT, CDR2 YYEEEE. CDR3 length: 14 amino acids.

The genes are TRBV28 and TRBJ2-4; perhaps TRBD2 as D (5 bases). Germline CDR1 and CDR2: MDHEN and SYDVKM. There are 16 residues in the CDR3. V was trimmed by 1 base and J by 5 bases, leaving 15 bases between them. The CDR3 is CASSLFSGDGENIQYF. CDR3 DNA sequence: TGTGCCAGCAGTTTATTTTCCGGGGATGGAGAAAACATTCAGTACTTC.

The chain carries TRBV5-1 and TRBJ1-2, with 9 bases lining up with TRBD1. Per the germline V gene, CDR1 is SGHRS and CDR2 is YFSETQ. The junction had 10 bases not matched to a gene; V was cut back by 3 bases and J by 4 bases. CDR3 size: 16 residues. The CDR3 here is CASSSTAGQGGYGYTF. As DNA, the CDR3 is TGCGCCAGCAGCTCTACAGCGGGACAGGGAGGCTATGGCTACACCTTC.

The V and J genes are TRBV7-6 and TRBJ2-7; perhaps TRBD2 as D (6 bases). V was clipped by 5 bases and J by 10 bases, with 12 bases between them. Germline V gene sequence: CDR1 SGHVS, CDR2 FNYEAQ. This CDR3 contains 11 residues. The CDR3 nucleotides read TGTGCCAGCAGCCCGGGACTCTCACAGTACTTC. This encodes CASSPGLSQYF.

The rearrangement uses TRBV9 and TRBJ1-2, with D possibly being TRBD1 (6 bases). V was trimmed by 2 bases and J by 6 bases, leaving 11 bases between them. Per the germline V gene, CDR1 is SGDLS and CDR2 is YYNGEE. The CDR3 covers 13 residues. CDR3 nucleotides: TGTGCCAGCAGCGTTAGACAGGCCCATGGCTACACCTTC. Encoded protein: CASSVRQAHGYTF.

The V and J genes are TRBV18 and TRBJ2-5, with 11 positions matching TRBD2. V lost 4 bases, J lost 5 bases, and 9 bases stayed unmatched. This CDR3 has 16 amino acids. Germline CDR1 reads KGHSH; CDR2 reads LQKENI. DNA of the CDR3: TGTGCCAGCTCACTACAGACTAGCGGGACGGGGGAGACCCAGTACTTC. It yields the protein CASSLQTSGTGETQYF.

This chain links TRBV30 with TRBJ1-2; D is possibly TRBD1 (5 bases). The germline gives CDR1 GTSNPN, CDR2 SVGIG (reference sequence). This CDR3 has 14 amino acids. With 0 bases removed from V and 7 bases from J, the gap between germline ends came to 15 bases. The CDR3 DNA reads TGTGCCTGGAGTGTAACCCCACCAAGGGGTGGCTACACCTTC. The encoded protein is CAWSVTPPRGGYTF.

The chain joins TRBV28 to TRBJ2-7; weak D call: TRBD1 (6 bases). V was trimmed by 6 bases and J by 4 bases, leaving 16 bases between them. The CDR3 extends over 14 amino acids. Germline values: CDR1 MDHEN, CDR2 SYDVKM. The CDR3 bases are TGTGCCAGCAGGACCGAAGAGGGGGAGTACGAGCAGTACTTC. Protein product: CASRTEEGEYEQYF. The whole variable domain, remainder taken from reference TRBV28 and TRBJ2-7, is DVKVTQSSRYLVKRTGEKVFLECVQDMDHENMFWYRQDPGLGLRLIYFSYDVKMKEKGDIPEGYSVSREKKERFSLILESASTNQTSMYLCASRTEEGEYEQYFGPGTRLTVT.

This chain joins TRBV6-1 and TRBJ2-7; tentatively, D is TRBD2 (6 bases). CDR1 is MNHNS, CDR2 SASEGT, per germline. Trimming stripped 5 bases from V and 3 bases from J, with 14 bases between. CDR3 length: 14 residues. In nucleotides, the CDR3 is TGTGCCAGCAGTTGGGAACGGGGGTACTACGAGCAGTACTTC. Its translation: CASSWERGYYEQYF.